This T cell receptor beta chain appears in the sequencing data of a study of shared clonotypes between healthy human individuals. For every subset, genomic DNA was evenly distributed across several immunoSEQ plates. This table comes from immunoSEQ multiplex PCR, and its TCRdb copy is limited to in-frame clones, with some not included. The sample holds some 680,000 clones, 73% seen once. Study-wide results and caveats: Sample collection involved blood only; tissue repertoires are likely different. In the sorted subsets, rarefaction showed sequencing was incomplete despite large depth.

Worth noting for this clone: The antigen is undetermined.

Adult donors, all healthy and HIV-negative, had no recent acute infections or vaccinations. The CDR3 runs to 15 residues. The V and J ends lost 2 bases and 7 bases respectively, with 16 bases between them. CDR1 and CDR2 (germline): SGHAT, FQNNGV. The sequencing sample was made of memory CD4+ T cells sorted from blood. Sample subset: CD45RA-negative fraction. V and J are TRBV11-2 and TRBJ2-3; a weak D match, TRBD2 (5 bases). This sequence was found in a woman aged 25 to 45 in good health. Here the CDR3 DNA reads TGTGCCAGCAGCTTACCCCAGGCGGGTCGAAATACGCAGTATTTT. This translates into CASSLPQAGRNTQYF.